The rows below give T cell receptor beta chains drawn from one sample of a study of T cells in Graves' hyperthyroidism and ophthalmopathy. TCRdb fed the multiplex PCR reads into MiXCR, producing one record per CDR3 protein. The sample consists of approximately 600,000 distinct CDR3 sequences, more than 13% of them appearing once. The sequenced sample was blood. The receptors here all came from a young woman with Graves' ophthalmopathy. Each CDR3 is given with its conserved first and last residue. A D gene is named only where the DNA matches it firmly. Expanded clones get a size class; other rows say once, few or many, or leave the size out.

TGTGCCAGCAGCGTACTCCGAACAGGGGGCTGGAATGAGCAGTTCTTC,CASSVLRTGGWNEQFF,TRBJ2-1,TRBD1,TRBV9,few
TGTGCCAGCTTTGGGGGAGTCAATGAGCAGTTCTTC,CASFGGVNEQFF,TRBJ2-1,-,TRBV12-3/TRBV12-4,many
TGTGCCAGCTCATCGGGAGGCCACTCCTACGAGCAGTACTTC,CASSSGGHSYEQYF,TRBJ2-7,TRBD2,TRBV11-2,-
TGTGCCAGCAGCCCATTAGCGGGCCTTGAGGAGACCCAGTACTTC,CASSPLAGLEETQYF,TRBJ2-5,TRBD2,TRBV3-1,few
TGTGCCAGCAGTTACTCCCGGACAGGGAACAATCAGCCCCAGCATTTT,CASSYSRTGNNQPQHF,TRBJ1-5,TRBD1,TRBV6-6,many
TGTGCCAGCAGCTCCCGGGACTACAACAATGAGCAGTTCTTC,CASSSRDYNNEQFF,TRBJ2-1,TRBD2,TRBV7-9,many
TGTGCCGGAAGAATAGGACTCTATTCCTACGAGCAGTACTTC,CAGRIGLYSYEQYF,TRBJ2-7,-,TRBV28,many
TGTGCCAGCAGTCACAATAGCGGGAGAGCCAATGAGCAGTTCTTC,CASSHNSGRANEQFF,TRBJ2-1,TRBD2,TRBV7-3,many
TGTGCCAGCAGCTGGTCGGATAGCAATGAGCAGTTCTTC,CASSWSDSNEQFF,TRBJ2-1,-,TRBV5-6,many
TGTGCCAGCAGTTACTCGACGGGGGAAAAACTGTTTTTT,CASSYSTGEKLFF,TRBJ1-4,-,TRBV6-5,-
TGTGCCAGCAGGCGTACAGGGGACTATAGCTCTGGGGCCAACGTCCTGACTTTC,CASRRTGDYSSGANVLTF,TRBJ2-6,-,TRBV6-1,-
TGTGCCAGTTCTTTAGAGGGCAACTATGGCTACACCTTC,CASSLEGNYGYTF,TRBJ1-2,-,TRBV19,many
TGTGCCAGCAGTCCCGGGTCTTTGGGCTACGAGCAGTACTTC,CASSPGSLGYEQYF,TRBJ2-7,-,TRBV11-1,-
TGTGCCAGCAGCTTAGCCGGGGAGGGAGATACGCAGTATTTT,CASSLAGEGDTQYF,TRBJ2-3,TRBD2,TRBV7-9,many
TGTGCCAGCAGTGAATGGAGAGGAACCTACGAGCAGTACTTC,CASSEWRGTYEQYF,TRBJ2-7,-,TRBV25-1,-
TGTGCCAGCAGTTTCGAATCGACGGCCCGCTATGGCTACACCTTC,CASSFESTARYGYTF,TRBJ1-2,-,TRBV27,many
TGCAGTGCTAGAGTCTCTAATCAGCCCCAGCATTTT,CSARVSNQPQHF,TRBJ1-5,-,TRBV20-1,many
TGCAGTGCTGGGGGGGGGGGCTCTGGAAACACCATATATTTT,CSAGGGGSGNTIYF,TRBJ1-3,-,TRBV20-1,-
TGTGCCACCAGTGATAGCCGCAGGGAATCCTACGAGCAGTACTTC,CATSDSRRESYEQYF,TRBJ2-7,-,TRBV24-1,-
TGCAGTGCCATACTCCCGGGACTAGCGTTCCATGAGCAGTTCTTC,CSAILPGLAFHEQFF,TRBJ2-1,TRBD2,TRBV20-1,many
TGTGCCATCAGGGGGGGGACTAGCGCCTACACAGATACGCAGTATTTT,CAIRGGTSAYTDTQYF,TRBJ2-3,TRBD2,TRBV10-3,many
TGTGCCAGCAGTGACCCCGTGGGGGGTGGAAAACTGTTTTTT,CASSDPVGGGKLFF,TRBJ1-4,-,TRBV6-2/TRBV6-3,many
TGTGCCAGTAGTACCCGACTAGCGGGTATCTCCCACAATGAGCAGTTCTTC,CASSTRLAGISHNEQFF,TRBJ2-1,TRBD2,TRBV19,-
TGTGCCAGCAGTGAATTTACAGGGGGCACTGAAGCTTTCTTT,CASSEFTGGTEAFF,TRBJ1-1,TRBD1,TRBV2,many
TGCAGTGCTTACTCGGGACTATCGCTCGGGGAGCTGTTTTTT,CSAYSGLSLGELFF,TRBJ2-2,TRBD2,TRBV20-1,-
TGTGCCAGCAGAGACTCACCCCACCTCTTTTCTGGGGCCAACGTCCTGACTTTC,CASRDSPHLFSGANVLTF,TRBJ2-6,-,TRBV2,few
TGTGCCAGCAGCTTAGTCCAAGGAGGAGTCTACGAGCAGTACTTC,CASSLVQGGVYEQYF,TRBJ2-7,-,TRBV7-9,-
TGTGCCAGCAGTTACTCATGGGGGAGAGGGGAGACCCAGTACTTC,CASSYSWGRGETQYF,TRBJ2-5,-,TRBV6-6,many
TGTGCCAGCAGTAACCTAGCGGGAGTATTAGATACGCAGTATTTT,CASSNLAGVLDTQYF,TRBJ2-3,TRBD2,TRBV6-2/TRBV6-3,many
TGTGCCAGCAGCCAACGGCCGGGACAGGGTAATTCACCCCTCCACTTT,CASSQRPGQGNSPLHF,TRBJ1-6,TRBD1,TRBV3-1,many
TGTGCCAGCTCACCACCGGGACCTAATCAGCCCCAGCATTTT,CASSPPGPNQPQHF,TRBJ1-5,-,TRBV18,many
TGTGCCAGCAGCTCGACTAGCGGGAGTTTCAATGAGCAGTTCTTC,CASSSTSGSFNEQFF,TRBJ2-1,TRBD2,TRBV5-5,many
TGTGCCAGCAGTTTTCTTCAGAGGAACACTGAAGCTTTCTTT,CASSFLQRNTEAFF,TRBJ1-1,-,TRBV28,many